This is a list of T cell receptor beta chains from one sample in a study of blood T cell repertoires in COVID-19. The data were produced by immunoSEQ multiplex PCR, yet TCRdb's version contains in-frame clones alone and is incomplete. In the table there are 130,000 to 150,000 clones, approximately 87% of which are singletons. The sequencing sample was made of peripheral blood. Receptors were obtained from a man of 80 years or more with acute or convalescent COVID-19. CDR3s include the opening cysteine and the closing phenylalanine or tryptophan. The D gene is left open where the match is weak. Some rows mark clone size as missing; the rest say once, few, many or name a class of expanded clone.

V gene: TRBV12-3/TRBV12-4; J gene: TRBJ1-4; D gene: .; clone size: .; CDR3 DNA: TGTGCCAGCAGTTTCGGGAGGAATGAAAAACTGTTTTTT; CDR3 protein: CASSFGRNEKLFF
V gene: TRBV19; J gene: TRBJ1-2; D gene: .; clone size: .; CDR3 DNA: TGTGCCAGTACTCGGGGGGACTATGGCTACACCTTC; CDR3 protein: CASTRGDYGYTF
V gene: TRBV6-5; J gene: TRBJ2-1; D gene: TRBD1; clone size: .; CDR3 DNA: TGTGCCAGCAGTTTTTACAGGGGCAATGAGCAGTTCTTC; CDR3 protein: CASSFYRGNEQFF
V gene: TRBV6-6; J gene: TRBJ1-1; D gene: .; clone size: .; CDR3 DNA: TGTGCCAGCAGTTATGGCCAGTTCAAAGCTTTCTTT; CDR3 protein: CASSYGQFKAFF
V gene: TRBV6-5; J gene: TRBJ2-1; D gene: TRBD2; clone size: .; CDR3 DNA: TGTGCCAGCACGAGCGGCGGGGGTGGAGTAGGGCAGTTCTTC; CDR3 protein: CASTSGGGGVGQFF
V gene: TRBV11-2; J gene: TRBJ2-1; D gene: .; clone size: .; CDR3 DNA: TGTGCCAGCAGCTCCTACCACCGGGAACTAACCTACAATGAGCAGTTCTTC; CDR3 protein: CASSSYHRELTYNEQFF
V gene: TRBV28; J gene: TRBJ1-1; D gene: TRBD1; clone size: .; CDR3 DNA: TGTGCCAGCACCCTGACAGGGGCGCTCACTGAAGCTTTCTTT; CDR3 protein: CASTLTGALTEAFF
V gene: TRBV5-1; J gene: TRBJ2-1; D gene: .; clone size: .; CDR3 DNA: TGCGCCAGCAGCTTGTTTGAGGGTGGTGAGCAGTTCTTC; CDR3 protein: CASSLFEGGEQFF
V gene: TRBV5-1; J gene: TRBJ2-3; D gene: .; clone size: .; CDR3 DNA: TGCGCCAGCAGCTTAACGGGGAGCACAGATACGCAGTATTTT; CDR3 protein: CASSLTGSTDTQYF
V gene: TRBV19; J gene: TRBJ2-2; D gene: .; clone size: .; CDR3 DNA: TGTGCCAGCCTACCAACCCGCGCCGGGGAGCTGTTTTTT; CDR3 protein: CASLPTRAGELFF
V gene: TRBV24-1; J gene: TRBJ2-2; D gene: .; clone size: .; CDR3 DNA: TGTGCCACCAGTGATCATACAGTAAACCCCGGGGAGCTGTTTTTT; CDR3 protein: CATSDHTVNPGELFF
V gene: TRBV6-5; J gene: TRBJ1-4; D gene: TRBD1; clone size: .; CDR3 DNA: TGTGCCAGCACTGTCTTGGGGACAGGGAATGAAAAACTGTTTTTT; CDR3 protein: CASTVLGTGNEKLFF
V gene: TRBV5-1; J gene: TRBJ2-3; D gene: .; clone size: .; CDR3 DNA: TGCGCCAGCACCCCGACGGCTAGCCGTTTGTCCACAGATACGCAGTATTTT; CDR3 protein: CASTPTASRLSTDTQYF
V gene: TRBV7-8; J gene: TRBJ1-5; D gene: .; clone size: .; CDR3 DNA: TGTGCCAGCAGCATATTGAATCAGCCCCAGCATTTT; CDR3 protein: CASSILNQPQHF
V gene: TRBV3-1/TRBV3-2; J gene: TRBJ1-2; D gene: .; clone size: once; CDR3 DNA: TGTGCCAGCAGCCAGGTACAGGGTATGGATGGCTACACCTTC; CDR3 protein: CASSQVQGMDGYTF
V gene: TRBV24-1; J gene: TRBJ2-3; D gene: .; clone size: .; CDR3 DNA: TGTGCCACCAGTGACCCGAATCCTATTAGCGGTTCCACAGATACGCAGTATTTT; CDR3 protein: CATSDPNPISGSTDTQYF
V gene: TRBV28; J gene: TRBJ1-1; D gene: TRBD1; clone size: .; CDR3 DNA: TGTGCCAGCAACCCCTGGACAGGGGAAGCTTTCTTT; CDR3 protein: CASNPWTGEAFF
V gene: TRBV5-1; J gene: TRBJ2-2; D gene: .; clone size: few; CDR3 DNA: TGCGCCAGCAGCTTCGGACAGAACACCGGGGAGCTGTTTTTT; CDR3 protein: CASSFGQNTGELFF
V gene: TRBV5-6; J gene: TRBJ1-6; D gene: .; clone size: .; CDR3 DNA: TGTGCCAGCAGCCTCAAGCGCGCGGAGCCAAGTTCACCCCTCCACTTT; CDR3 protein: CASSLKRAEPSSPLHF
V gene: TRBV3-1/TRBV3-2; J gene: TRBJ1-1; D gene: .; clone size: .; CDR3 DNA: TGTGCCAGCAGCCAAGCCGGGTTTCCCGCTGAAGCTTTCTTT; CDR3 protein: CASSQAGFPAEAFF
V gene: TRBV6-2/TRBV6-3; J gene: TRBJ2-2; D gene: TRBD2; clone size: once; CDR3 DNA: TGTGCCAGCAGTTACTCACCCTTCGGACTAGCGGGGGGGCCTAACACCGGGGAGCTGTTTTTT; CDR3 protein: CASSYSPFGLAGGPNTGELFF
V gene: TRBV5-1; J gene: TRBJ2-1; D gene: TRBD1; clone size: once; CDR3 DNA: TGCGCCAGCAGACAAGACAGGGGCGAAGTTTACAATGAGCAGTTCTTC; CDR3 protein: CASRQDRGEVYNEQFF
V gene: TRBV30; J gene: TRBJ2-2; D gene: .; clone size: few; CDR3 DNA: TGTGCCTGGAGTGGGTCAGGGGACGACACCGGGGAGCTGTTTTTT; CDR3 protein: CAWSGSGDDTGELFF
V gene: TRBV5-1; J gene: TRBJ1-6; D gene: TRBD1; clone size: .; CDR3 DNA: TGCGCCAGCAGCTTGGTTCAGGGGGAACCCCTCCACTTT; CDR3 protein: CASSLVQGEPLHF
V gene: TRBV30; J gene: TRBJ2-7; D gene: TRBD2; clone size: once; CDR3 DNA: TGTGCCTGGAGGGAGCGGGGGTCCCTCTACGAGCAGTACTTC; CDR3 protein: CAWRERGSLYEQYF